These 4 T cell receptor beta chains were all obtained from the same sample, sequenced in a study of human T cells and chemical hapten exposure. Noted time point: patch test 3, about 24 weeks after DPC sensitization. Described treatment: therapeutic diphenylcyclopropenone sensitization with weekly scalp DPC. TCRdb itself ran the RACE reads through MiXCR, one entry per CDR3 protein. This table holds 95,000 to 150,000 distinct CDR3 sequences, approximately 10% found once. The starting material was whole blood, obtained in connection with sensitization to the hapten diphenylcyclopropenone (DPC). Receptors originate from a woman in her forties or fifties with alopecia areata. Some clones in this sample may be carry-over from other donors' samples.

This clonotype turned up a few times. The genes are TRBV20-1 and TRBJ1-2, with unresolved D. CDR1 is DFQATT, CDR2 SNEGSKA, per germline (reference sequence). CDR3 size: 10 residues. V was pared by 3 bases and J by 8 bases, with 7 bases between. CDR3 residues: CSASSGGYTF. CDR3 nucleotide sequence: TGCAGTGCTAGTAGCGGGGGCTACACCTTC.

The rearrangement links TRBV7-2 to TRBJ2-1, with D unclear. This CDR3 is 13 amino acids long. Germline V lookup: CDR1 SGHTA, CDR2 FQGNSA. Trimming pared 5 bases from V and 2 bases from J, leaving 7 bases between. CDR3 coding DNA: TGTGCCAGCAGCGGGGTGACCTACAATGAGCAGTTCTTC. The encoded protein is CASSGVTYNEQFF. Combining the CDR3 with reference TRBV7-2 and TRBJ2-1 gives the whole variable domain GAGVSQSPSNKVTEKGKDVELRCDPISGHTALYWYRQSLGQGLEFLIYFQGNSAPDKSGLPSDRFSAERTGGSVSTLTIQRTQQEDSAVYLCASSGVTYNEQFFGPGTRLTVL.

The rearrangement joins TRBV7-6 to TRBJ1-1; a weak D match, TRBD1 (6 bases). Germline assignment: CDR1 SGHVS and CDR2 FNYEAQ. The CDR3 covers 11 residues. V lost 4 bases to trimming and J lost 8 bases, with 8 bases between them. The CDR3: CASSSGTEAFF. The CDR3 DNA sequence: TGTGCCAGCAGCTCCGGGACAGAAGCTTTCTTT.

The chain is built from TRBV5-1 and TRBJ1-1; TRBD1 aligns across 10 bases. The CDR3 spans 18 residues. V lost 5 bases, J lost 1 base, and 14 bases stayed unmatched. CDR1 is SGHRS and CDR2 is YFSETQ in the germline V gene. CDR3 bases: TGCGCCAGCAGTTTTGCCCGGGACAGGGGCGTCAGGAACACTGAAGCTTTCTTT. Its protein product is CASSFARDRGVRNTEAFF. The variable domain in full, with the rest retrieved from reference TRBV5-1 and TRBJ1-1, is KAGVTQTPRYLIKTRGQQVTLSCSPISGHRSVSWYQQTPGQGLQFLFEYFSETQRNKGNFPGRFSGRQFSNSRSEMNVSTLELGDSALYLCASSFARDRGVRNTEAFFGQGTRLTVV.